These T cell receptor beta chains were read from a single sample in a study of blood T cell repertoires in COVID-19. Sequencing was performed with immunoSEQ multiplex PCR; in TCRdb, only in-frame clones are kept and a portion is missing. The sample contains nearly 350,000 clones, approximately 87% of which appear only once. Sequenced input: peripheral blood. Source of these receptors: a woman aged 45 to 65 with COVID-19, enrolled during active disease. Both conserved end residues are part of each CDR3. Fields, in order: J gene, V gene, CDR3 protein.

TRBJ2-3	TRBV4-1	CASSQAPPGQLAGDVYDTQYF
TRBJ2-1	TRBV6-5	CASSYTSSSYNEQFF
TRBJ1-5	TRBV30	CAWSAGASNQPQHF
TRBJ2-1	TRBV29-1	CSLSGSIYNEQFF
TRBJ2-1	TRBV7-7	CASSAGTGRQNEQFF
TRBJ1-4	TRBV19	CASSIFAGLTNNEKLFF
TRBJ2-1	TRBV10-3	CAISGLAGDEQFF
TRBJ2-7	TRBV12-3/TRBV12-4	CASSLGGAHEQYF
TRBJ1-1	TRBV9	CASSTPGQMNTEAFF
TRBJ2-7	TRBV7-3	CASSLRRTGEQYF
TRBJ1-2	TRBV5-5	CASSLGADYGYTF
TRBJ2-3	TRBV6-6	CASGDRASGTGTQYF
TRBJ1-4	TRBV4-2	CASSQDGASGEKLFF
TRBJ1-3	TRBV30	CAWETFSGNTIYF
TRBJ2-7	TRBV6-6	CASSSGSYEQYF
TRBJ1-4	TRBV2	CASSEWGTGSATNEKLFF
TRBJ2-1	TRBV4-1	CASSQGTGGYEQFF
TRBJ2-2	TRBV29-1	CSVEGQGANTGELFF
TRBJ1-5	TRBV5-5	CASSLITGPNQPQHF
TRBJ2-1	TRBV28	CASSFFASGSIYNEQFF
TRBJ2-2	TRBV7-9	CASSLAGNTGELFF
TRBJ1-1	TRBV4-1	CASSSWARGRDTEAFF
TRBJ1-1	TRBV14	CASSRGRLNTEAFF
TRBJ2-5	TRBV5-1	CASSLAGIQQETQYF
TRBJ2-5	TRBV7-9	CASIPTTTSGRVSEETQYF
TRBJ2-7	TRBV15	CATSPVAGFSYEQYF